Below, 7 T cell receptor beta chains from the same sample are listed, as sequenced in a study of cytotoxic CD8 clonotypes in ibrutinib-treated CLL. Generated by immunoSEQ multiplex PCR, the TCRdb table keeps only in-frame clones and is missing some. This repertoire shows about 76,000 clones, roughly 85% found once; its top ten account for about 40%. The source material was PBMCs, sampled after 24 months of ibrutinib treatment. These receptors originate from a human donor with chronic lymphocytic leukemia.

The table lists this clone with a few counts. V is TRBV7-2 and J is TRBJ1-4; D is unresolved. Germline V CDR1 and CDR2: SGHTA, FQGNSA. The CDR3 runs 12 residues. Trimming cost V 1 base and J 10 bases, with 7 bases left between them. CDR3 DNA: TGTGCCAGCAGCTTAGGACGGGGAAAACTGTTTTTT. This gives the protein CASSLGRGKLFF. The complete variable domain, with remaining parts taken from reference TRBV7-2 and TRBJ1-4, reads GAGVSQSPSNKVTEKGKDVELRCDPISGHTALYWYRQSLGQGLEFLIYFQGNSAPDKSGLPSDRFSAERTGGSVSTLTIQRTQQEDSAVYLCASSLGRGKLFFGSGTQLSVL.

This chain joins TRBV29-1 and TRBJ2-7; perhaps TRBD1 as D (6 bases). This CDR3 spans 14 amino acids. Germline values: CDR1 SQVTM, CDR2 ANQGSEA. V lost 0 bases and J 5 bases, leaving 14 bases between the germline ends. DNA for the CDR3: TGCAGCGTTGAAGAGGTGTGGGGGCTAGACGAGCAGTACTTC. This sequence encodes CSVEEVWGLDEQYF.

The V and J genes are TRBV9 and TRBJ2-7, with 15 bases aligning to TRBD2. The V gene's germline CDR1 is SGDLS and CDR2 YYNGEE. V gave up 4 bases and J gave up 5 bases; unmatched junction bases: 7. This CDR3 spans 16 amino acids. In nucleotides, the CDR3 is TGTGCCAGCAGCTCCAGGGGACTAGCGGGAGGTAACGAGCAGTACTTC. Its protein is CASSSRGLAGGNEQYF.

This rearrangement joins TRBV6-5 to TRBJ2-7; D not certain. CDR1 MNHEY and CDR2 SVGAGI come from the germline V gene. This CDR3 is built from 14 residues. V was trimmed by 3 bases and J by 2 bases, leaving 11 bases between them. CDR3 in DNA: TGTGCCAGCAGTTATAATCCAACTACCTACGAGCAGTACTTC. This codes for CASSYNPTTYEQYF.

The genes are TRBV7-9 and TRBJ1-5; D is uncertain. V was trimmed by 5 bases and J by 1 base, leaving 9 bases between them. Germline assignment: CDR1 SEHNR and CDR2 FQNEAQ (reference sequence). This CDR3 has 14 residues. CDR3 in amino acids: CASSPLGSNQPQHF. DNA for the CDR3: TGTGCCAGCAGCCCTCTAGGGAGCAATCAGCCCCAGCATTTT.

The chain recombines TRBV5-4 with TRBJ2-3, with 14 bases fitting TRBD2. Germline trimming cut 3 bases from V and 4 bases from J; bases unmatched to any gene: 1. Germline V gene sequence: CDR1 SGHNT, CDR2 YYREEE (reference sequence). The CDR3 runs 15 residues. Here the CDR3 reads CASSSGLAGADTQYF. CDR3 DNA: TGTGCCAGCAGCTCGGGACTAGCGGGAGCAGATACGCAGTATTTT.

CDR3 nucleotides: TGTGCCAGTAATACAGGGGTAACCTCCTACGAGCAGTACTTC. Translation: CASNTGVTSYEQYF. The rearrangement links TRBV19 to TRBJ2-7; 7 positions match TRBD1. Germline V lookup: CDR1 LNHDA, CDR2 SQIVND (reference sequence). V shed 7 bases, J shed 0 bases, and the junction held 6 bases outside the gene matches. The CDR3 loop spans 14 amino acids.